This T cell receptor beta chain was identified in a study of blood T cells in healthy people across ages. General study findings and limits: Naive and antigen-experienced cells could not be conclusively compared, given unsorted PBMCs.

CDR1 is MNHEY, CDR2 SVGEGT, per germline. The V and J ends lost 0 bases and 3 bases, in that order; junction bases with no gene match: 9. The CDR3 has 18 amino acids. In regard to this clonotype: Its antigen is unknown.

A J-beta primer mix and a sample-barcoded 5' primer were used in a second PCR of roughly 6 to 12 cycles. TCRdb redid the calling of the 5' RACE reads with MiXCR, one entry per CDR3 protein. Of 450,000 to 650,000 distinct CDR3 sequences listed, approximately 25% are singletons. The sample also formed part of further work on T cells of mothers and their children. That source adds: Overlap ran slightly, non-significantly higher for related than unrelated mother-child pairs.

The source material was blood. The V and J genes are TRBV6-2 or TRBV6-3 and TRBJ2-1, with 9 bases matching TRBD2. This clonotype originated in a boy aged 5-17 years in good health. CDR3 DNA sequence: TGTGCCAGCAGTTACTCGGCGGCAGCGGGGGGAATCTACAATGAGCAGTTCTTC. Its protein is CASSYSAAAGGIYNEQFF.